This T cell receptor beta chain came from a study of cytomegalovirus exposure and HLA in healthy donors. General study points: HLA alleles showed associations with 16,951 TCR beta sequences in a later analysis, at a 0.05 false discovery rate. Later, TCR association rates were found to vary by HLA locus, highest for DRB1 and lowest for HLA-C. Previously analyzed data showed that most TCR beta V segments were productive at a frequency of about 87% or about 30%.

Germline V gene lookup returns CDR1 SEHNR and CDR2 FQNEAQ (reference sequence). The CDR3 totals 12 residues. V shed 3 bases, J shed 12 bases, and the junction held 7 bases outside the gene matches. The PCR was carried out with 60 Vbeta primers and 13 Jbeta primers. Method: immunoSEQ multiplex PCR; TCRdb's copy keeps in-frame clones and lacks some. The sample consists of over 100,000 clones, over 65% of them appearing once. About this clone: Its matching antigen is unknown.

This rearrangement joins TRBV7-9 to TRBJ2-7; 8 bases fit TRBD1. Sequences were obtained from PBMCs. The origin of this receptor is a female donor in good health and CMV-seronegative. CDR3 sequence: CASSFQGAHAYF. CDR3 DNA: TGTGCCAGCAGCTTCCAGGGGGCCCATGCGTACTTC.